This T cell receptor beta chain comes out of a study of blood T cell repertoires in COVID-19. Background on the study: PBMCs, B-cell-depleted T cells, or T cells provided the cDNA or gDNA that made up the material.

Trimming took 0 bases from V and 4 from J; bases not matched to a gene: 10. CDR3 size: 17 residues. Germline V gives CDR1 MGHRA, CDR2 YSYEKL. Sequencing used immunoSEQ multiplex PCR; TCRdb keeps in-frame clones, though not all of them. The sample holds some 150,000 clones, around nine tenths seen once. The sample consisted of peripheral blood. The chain joins TRBV4-1 to TRBJ2-5; TRBD1 matches at 8 bases. This sequence originates from a man aged 18 to 29 with active or convalescent COVID-19. The CDR3 coding sequence is TGCGCCAGCAGCCAAGATTCGGACAGGGACGTTGGAGAGACCCAGTACTTC. Translation: CASSQDSDRDVGETQYF.